This T cell receptor (beta chain) is drawn from a study of T cell repertoires in cytomegalovirus infection. Study-level information: Selected CMV epitopes included recently identified HLA-C-restricted ones as well as well-studied HLA-B-restricted ones. Shared public TCR beta signatures pointed to both CMV infection and a matching HLA type.

TCRdb ran MiXCR on the reads and lists one entry per CDR3 protein. The data show 550,000 to 700,000 distinct CDR3 sequences, with just under 40% seen just once and 48% held by the top ten. General observations from the study: Dominant in the ex vivo response were TCR beta clonotypes restricted by HLA-C and specific for CMV. Identification of carriers of CMV plus the relevant HLA was achieved through cumulative public TCR beta family frequency.

Deletions cut 0 bases from V and 0 bases from J, with 9 bases between. The CDR3 has 16 amino acids. As to this clonotype: What it recognizes is unknown.

Sequenced material: cultured PBMCs, taken from culture after CMV antigen stimulation. The chain carries TRBV23-1 and TRBJ1-3; D unclear. TRBV23-1 counts as an open reading frame of uncertain function. The sequence was collected from a human donor in good health (CMV status not recorded). Some clones in this sample may be carry-over from other donors' samples. CDR3 bases: TGCGCCAGCAGTCAATCGATACGGACCTCTGGAAACACCATATATTTT. Amino acid sequence: CASSQSIRTSGNTIYF.